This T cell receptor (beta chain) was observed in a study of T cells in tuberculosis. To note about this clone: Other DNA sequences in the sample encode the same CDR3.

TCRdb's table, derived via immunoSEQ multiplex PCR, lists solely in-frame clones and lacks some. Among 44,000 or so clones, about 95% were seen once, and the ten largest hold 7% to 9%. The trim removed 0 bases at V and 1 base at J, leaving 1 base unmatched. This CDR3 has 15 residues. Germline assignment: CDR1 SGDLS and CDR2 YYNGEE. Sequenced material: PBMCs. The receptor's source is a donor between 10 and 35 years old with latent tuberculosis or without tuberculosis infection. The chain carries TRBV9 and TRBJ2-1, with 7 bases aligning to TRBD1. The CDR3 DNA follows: TGTGCCAGCAGCGTAGGGACAGGTTCCTACAATGAGCAGTTCTTC. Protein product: CASSVGTGSYNEQFF.